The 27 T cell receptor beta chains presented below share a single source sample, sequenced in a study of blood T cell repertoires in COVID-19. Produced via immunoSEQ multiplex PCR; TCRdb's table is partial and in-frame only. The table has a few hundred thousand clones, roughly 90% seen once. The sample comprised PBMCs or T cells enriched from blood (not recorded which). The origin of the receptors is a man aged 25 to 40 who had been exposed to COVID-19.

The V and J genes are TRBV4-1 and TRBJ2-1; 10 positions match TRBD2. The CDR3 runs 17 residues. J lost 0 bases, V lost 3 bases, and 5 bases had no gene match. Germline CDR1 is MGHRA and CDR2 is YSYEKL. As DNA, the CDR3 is TGCGCCAGCAGCCAGAATAGCGGGGGGTACTCCTACAATGAGCAGTTCTTC. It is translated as CASSQNSGGYSYNEQFF.

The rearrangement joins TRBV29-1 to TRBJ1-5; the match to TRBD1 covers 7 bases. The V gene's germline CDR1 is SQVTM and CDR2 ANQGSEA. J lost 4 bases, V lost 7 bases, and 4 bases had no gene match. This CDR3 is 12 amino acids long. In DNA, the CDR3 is TGCAGCGCTGGGACAGCGAATCAGCCCCAGCATTTT. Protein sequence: CSAGTANQPQHF.

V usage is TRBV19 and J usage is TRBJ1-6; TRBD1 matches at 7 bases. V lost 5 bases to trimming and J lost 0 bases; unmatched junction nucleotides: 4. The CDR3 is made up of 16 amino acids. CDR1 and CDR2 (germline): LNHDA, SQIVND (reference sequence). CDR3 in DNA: TGTGCCAGTAGTCGGGACAGAAGCTCCTATAATTCACCCCTCCACTTT. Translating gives CASSRDRSSYNSPLHF.

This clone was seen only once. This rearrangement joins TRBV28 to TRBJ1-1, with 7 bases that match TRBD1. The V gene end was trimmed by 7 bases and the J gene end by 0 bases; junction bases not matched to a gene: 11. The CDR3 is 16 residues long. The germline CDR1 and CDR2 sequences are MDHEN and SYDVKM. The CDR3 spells CASILGGQRMNTEAFF. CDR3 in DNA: TGTGCCAGCATCCTCGGGGGACAGAGAATGAACACTGAAGCTTTCTTT. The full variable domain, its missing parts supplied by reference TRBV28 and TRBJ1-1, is DVKVTQSSRYLVKRTGEKVFLECVQDMDHENMFWYRQDPGLGLRLIYFSYDVKMKEKGDIPEGYSVSREKKERFSLILESASTNQTSMYLCASILGGQRMNTEAFFGQGTRLTVV.

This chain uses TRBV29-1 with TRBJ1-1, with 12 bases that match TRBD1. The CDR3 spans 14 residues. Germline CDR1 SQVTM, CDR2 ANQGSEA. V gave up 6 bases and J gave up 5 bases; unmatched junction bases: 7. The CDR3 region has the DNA TGCAGCGTGCTCCGGGACAGGGGGCGAACTGAAGCTTTCTTT. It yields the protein CSVLRDRGRTEAFF.

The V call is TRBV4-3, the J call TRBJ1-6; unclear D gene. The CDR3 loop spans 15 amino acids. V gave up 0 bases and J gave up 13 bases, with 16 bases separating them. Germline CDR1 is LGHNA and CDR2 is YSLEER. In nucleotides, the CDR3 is TGCGCCAGCAGCCAAGATCCAGAAAATACGTCGCCCCTCCACTTT. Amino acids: CASSQDPENTSPLHF.

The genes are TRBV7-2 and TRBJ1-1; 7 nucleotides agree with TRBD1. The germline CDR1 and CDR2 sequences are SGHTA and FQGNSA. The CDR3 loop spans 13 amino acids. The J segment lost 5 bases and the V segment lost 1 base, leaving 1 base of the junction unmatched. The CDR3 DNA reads TGTGCCAGCAGCTTAGACAGGGGAACTGAAGCTTTCTTT. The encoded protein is CASSLDRGTEAFF.

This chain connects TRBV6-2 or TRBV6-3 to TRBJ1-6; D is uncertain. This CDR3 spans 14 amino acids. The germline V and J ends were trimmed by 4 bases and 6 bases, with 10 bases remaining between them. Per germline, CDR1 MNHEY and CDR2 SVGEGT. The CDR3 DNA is TGTGCCAGCAGTTTCCTCGGGTTTAATTCACCCCTCCACTTT. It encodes CASSFLGFNSPLHF.

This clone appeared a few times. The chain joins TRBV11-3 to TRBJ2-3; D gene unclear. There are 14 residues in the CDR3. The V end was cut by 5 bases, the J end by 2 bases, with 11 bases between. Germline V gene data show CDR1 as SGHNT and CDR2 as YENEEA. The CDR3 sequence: CASSPRRDTDTQYF. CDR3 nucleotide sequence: TGTGCCAGCAGCCCACGAAGAGACACAGATACGCAGTATTTT.

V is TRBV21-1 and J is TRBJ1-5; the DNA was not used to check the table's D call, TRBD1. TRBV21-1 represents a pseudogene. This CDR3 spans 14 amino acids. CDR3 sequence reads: CASSRGQPNQPQHF. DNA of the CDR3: TGTGCCAGCAGCAGAGGACAGCCTAATCAGCCCCAGCATTTT.

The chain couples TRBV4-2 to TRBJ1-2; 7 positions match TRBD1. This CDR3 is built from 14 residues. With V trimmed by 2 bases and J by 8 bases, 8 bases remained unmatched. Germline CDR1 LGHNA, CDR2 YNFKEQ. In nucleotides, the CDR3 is TGTGCCAGCAGCCAACGAGACAGGGATGTCGGCTACACCTTC. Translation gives CASSQRDRDVGYTF.

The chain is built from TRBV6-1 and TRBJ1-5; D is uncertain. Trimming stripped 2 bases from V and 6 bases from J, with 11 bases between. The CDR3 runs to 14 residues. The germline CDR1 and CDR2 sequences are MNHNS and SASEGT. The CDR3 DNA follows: TGTGCCAGCAGTGAATCAGGTGAGGGTCAGCCCCAGCATTTT. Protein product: CASSESGEGQPQHF.

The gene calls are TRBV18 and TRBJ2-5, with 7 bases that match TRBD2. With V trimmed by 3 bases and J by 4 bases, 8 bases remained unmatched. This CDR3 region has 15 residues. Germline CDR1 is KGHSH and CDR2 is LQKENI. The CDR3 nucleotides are TGTGCCAGCTCACCCGGGGAGGGTTGGAGAGAGACCCAGTACTTC. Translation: CASSPGEGWRETQYF.

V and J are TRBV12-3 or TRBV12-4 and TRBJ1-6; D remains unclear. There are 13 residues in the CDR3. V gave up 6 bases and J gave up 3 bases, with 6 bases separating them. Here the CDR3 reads CASRRLYNSPLHF. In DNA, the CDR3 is TGTGCCAGCAGGCGCCTCTATAATTCACCCCTCCACTTT.

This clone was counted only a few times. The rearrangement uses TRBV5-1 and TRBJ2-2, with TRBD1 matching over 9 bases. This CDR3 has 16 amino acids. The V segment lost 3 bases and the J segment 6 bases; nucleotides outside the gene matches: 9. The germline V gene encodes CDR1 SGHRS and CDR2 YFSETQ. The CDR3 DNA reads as TGCGCCAGCAGCTATCAACAGGGGGCGCAAGCCGGGGAGCTGTTTTTT. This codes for CASSYQQGAQAGELFF.

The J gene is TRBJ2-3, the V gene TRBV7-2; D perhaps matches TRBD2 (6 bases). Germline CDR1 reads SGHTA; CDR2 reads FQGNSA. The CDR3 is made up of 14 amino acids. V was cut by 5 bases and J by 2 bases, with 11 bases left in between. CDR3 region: CASSPIAATDTQYF. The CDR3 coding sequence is TGTGCCAGCAGCCCAATAGCGGCCACAGATACGCAGTATTTT. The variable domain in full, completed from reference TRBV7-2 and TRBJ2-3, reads GAGVSQSPSNKVTEKGKDVELRCDPISGHTALYWYRQSLGQGLEFLIYFQGNSAPDKSGLPSDRFSAERTGGSVSTLTIQRTQQEDSAVYLCASSPIAATDTQYFGPGTRLTVL.

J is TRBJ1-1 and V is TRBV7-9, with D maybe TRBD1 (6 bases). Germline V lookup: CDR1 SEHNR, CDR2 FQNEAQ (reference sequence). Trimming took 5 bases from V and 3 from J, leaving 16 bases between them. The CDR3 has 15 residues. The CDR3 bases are TGTGCCAGCAGCACCCGGACAGTCGCGCACACTGAAGCTTTCTTT. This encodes CASSTRTVAHTEAFF.

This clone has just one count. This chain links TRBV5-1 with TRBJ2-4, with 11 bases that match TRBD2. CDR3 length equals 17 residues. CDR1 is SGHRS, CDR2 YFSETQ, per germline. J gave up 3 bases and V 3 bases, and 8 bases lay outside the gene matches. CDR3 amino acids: CASSSLTSGADKNIQYF. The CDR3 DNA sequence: TGCGCCAGCAGCTCGCTGACTAGCGGGGCGGACAAAAACATTCAGTACTTC.

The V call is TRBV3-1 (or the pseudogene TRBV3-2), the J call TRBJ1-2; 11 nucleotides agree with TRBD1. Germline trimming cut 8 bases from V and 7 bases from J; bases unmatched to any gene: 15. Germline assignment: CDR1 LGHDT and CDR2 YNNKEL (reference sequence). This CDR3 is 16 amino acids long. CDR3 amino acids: CASAHWDRGSEVGYTF. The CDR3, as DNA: TGTGCCAGCGCCCACTGGGACAGGGGGTCTGAAGTTGGCTACACCTTC.

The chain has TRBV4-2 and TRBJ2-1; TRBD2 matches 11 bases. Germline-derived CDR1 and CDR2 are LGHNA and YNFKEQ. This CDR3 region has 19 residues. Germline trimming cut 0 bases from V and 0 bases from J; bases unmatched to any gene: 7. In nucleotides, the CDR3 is TGTGCCAGCAGCCAAGAGGGTAGCGGGGGGGTTAGCTCCTACAATGAGCAGTTCTTC. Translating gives CASSQEGSGGVSSYNEQFF.

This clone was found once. The CDR3 loop reads CASSFYGQGATDTQYF. The CDR3 nucleotides are TGTGCCAGCAGCTTTTACGGACAGGGGGCTACAGATACGCAGTATTTT. The chain employs TRBV7-9 and TRBJ2-3, with 11 bases identical to TRBD1. Germline V gives CDR1 SEHNR, CDR2 FQNEAQ (reference sequence). CDR3 length: 16 amino acids. V was pared by 3 bases and J by 3 bases, with 5 bases of the junction left unmatched.

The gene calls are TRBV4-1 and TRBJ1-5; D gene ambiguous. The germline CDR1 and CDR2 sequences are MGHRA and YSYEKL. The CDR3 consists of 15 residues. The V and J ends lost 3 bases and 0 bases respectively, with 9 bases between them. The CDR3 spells CASSHPTPSNQPQHF. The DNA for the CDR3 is TGCGCCAGCAGCCACCCCACACCTAGCAATCAGCCCCAGCATTTT.

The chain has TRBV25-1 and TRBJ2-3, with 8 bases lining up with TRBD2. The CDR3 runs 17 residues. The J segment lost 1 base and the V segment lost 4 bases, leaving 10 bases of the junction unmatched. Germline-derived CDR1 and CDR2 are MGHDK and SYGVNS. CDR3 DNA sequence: TGTGCCAGCAGTGTTCGGGGGGGGCCTGGGGGCACAGATACGCAGTATTTT. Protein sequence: CASSVRGGPGGTDTQYF.

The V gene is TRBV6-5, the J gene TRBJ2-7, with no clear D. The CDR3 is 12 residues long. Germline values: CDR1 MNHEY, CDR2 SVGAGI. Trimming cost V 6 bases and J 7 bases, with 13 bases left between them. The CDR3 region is CASSTARREQYF. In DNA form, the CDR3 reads TGTGCCAGCAGCACCGCGCGTCGGGAGCAGTACTTC.

CDR3 region: CASSGGGNTGELFF. Written as DNA, the CDR3 is TGTGCCAGCAGTGGAGGAGGGAACACCGGGGAGCTGTTTTTT. The chain employs TRBV6-4 and TRBJ2-2, with a weak D call TRBD2 (5 bases). Germline CDR1 reads MRHNA; CDR2 reads SNTAGT. CDR3 length: 14 residues. V was trimmed by 4 bases and J by 1 base, leaving 7 bases between them.

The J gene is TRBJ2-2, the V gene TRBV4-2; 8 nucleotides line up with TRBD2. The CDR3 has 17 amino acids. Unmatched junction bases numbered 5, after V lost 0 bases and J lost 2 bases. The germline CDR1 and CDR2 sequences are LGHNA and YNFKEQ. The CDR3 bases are TGTGCCAGCAGCCAAGAAATAAGCGGGGGCAACACCGGGGAGCTGTTTTTT. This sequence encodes CASSQEISGGNTGELFF.

In nucleotides, the CDR3 is TGTGCCAGCAGTCCTCCGGGACAGGGACACGAGCAGTACTTC. Residues: CASSPPGQGHEQYF. The V call is TRBV7-2, the J call TRBJ2-7, with 9 bases aligning to TRBD1. The CDR3 consists of 14 residues. V was pared by 6 bases and J by 5 bases, with 8 bases of the junction left unmatched. The V gene's germline CDR1 is SGHTA and CDR2 FQGNSA.